This TCR beta chain is from a study of shared clonotypes between healthy human individuals. The CDR3 spans 13 residues. CDR1 is MNHEY, CDR2 SMNVEV, per germline (reference sequence). Trimming pared 5 bases from V and 2 bases from J, leaving 10 bases between. Details on this clone: This CDR3 is also generated by other DNA sequences in the sample.

Here immunoSEQ multiplex PCR was the method, and the copy in TCRdb shows in-frame clones only, minus some. The data hold about 2.1 million clones, with just over 90% observed a single time. CD45RO negativity and positive selection for CCR7 defined naive CD8 cells, a population that excluded terminally differentiated effector memory CD45RA+ cells. This TCR came from a young man in good health. Some clones in this sample may be carry-over from other donors' samples. The chain employs TRBV27 and TRBJ2-7, with no clear D. Sequenced input: naive CD8+ T cells from PBMCs. The CDR3 loop is CASSLRGAYEQYF. For the CDR3, the DNA is TGTGCCAGCAGTCTCCGTGGGGCCTACGAGCAGTACTTC.